This TCR beta chain was obtained from a study of T-cell reconstitution after alpha-beta-depleted transplantation in children. Study-level points and caveats: In some patients, recipient T cells and intrathymic progenitors surviving conditioning explained high day-60 diversity. T-cell counts and diversity were attributed mostly to newly produced T cells one year after transplant. In patients about two months after transplant, alpha-beta T cells reportedly arose from several hundred expanded graft clones.

The CDR3 has 13 residues. Germline assignment: CDR1 SGHRS and CDR2 YFSETQ. The V and J ends lost 3 bases and 5 bases respectively, with 11 bases between them. Unique molecular identifiers tagged the TCRbeta library. A single record per CDR3 protein comes from TCRdb applying MiXCR to the PCR reads. The sample contains 250,000 to 400,000 distinct CDR3 sequences, approximately 23% of which appear only once. This clonotype appeared a few times. Its antigen is as yet unknown. This TCR was sampled from a male patient under 18 who had a stem cell transplant for acute lymphoblastic leukemia, so the T cells may come from the graft donor. Sequenced material: PBMCs, mostly from graft donor cells, taken 180 days after TCRalphabeta/CD19-depleted stem cell transplant. The rearrangement uses TRBV5-1 and TRBJ1-2; no clear D. CDR3 sequence: CASSWGGDYGYTF. CDR3 nucleotides: TGCGCCAGCAGCTGGGGTGGTGATTATGGCTACACCTTC.